Following are 3 T cell receptor beta chains from one sample sequenced in a study of T-cell memory formation after mild COVID-19. MiXCR was run by TCRdb on the 5' RACE reads, yielding one entry per CDR3 protein. The sample records approximately 89,000 distinct CDR3 sequences, roughly 23% being singletons. The sample comprised PBMCs or a T cell subset sorted from them (not recorded which). Every receptor here comes from a man younger than 30 who had mild COVID-19 (a few samples of this study predate the infection). Cell type and time point are not known.

This clonotype has only a few counts. The chain couples TRBV12-3 or TRBV12-4 to TRBJ2-5; D might be TRBD1 or TRBD2, each matching 5 bases. The V gene lost 5 bases and the J gene lost 5 bases, with 27 bases spanning the gap. This CDR3 is 18 amino acids long. CDR3 bases: TGTGCCAGCAGTAACGAAATCTTTCCTACTAGGGGATCGGAGACCCAGTACTTC. Translated: CASSNEIFPTRGSETQYF.

This chain's CDR3 is CASSPGQGIGGYTF. DNA for the CDR3: TGCGCCAGCAGCCCGGGACAGGGTATTGGTGGCTACACCTTC. This chain links TRBV4-3 with TRBJ1-2, with 9 bases that match TRBD1. The CDR3 has 14 residues. The ends lost 4 bases at V and 7 bases at J; junction bases unmatched: 7. Germline V CDR1 and CDR2: LGHNA, YSLEER.

This clonotype was counted a few times. The chain has TRBV5-1 and TRBJ1-2; D is undetermined. V lost 1 base to trimming and J lost 6 bases, with 13 bases between them. This CDR3 comprises 14 residues. Germline CDR1 reads SGHRS; CDR2 reads YFSETQ. The CDR3 here is CASSLSTSRNGYTF. Written as DNA, the CDR3 is TGCGCCAGCAGCTTGTCAACTTCCCGAAATGGCTACACCTTC.